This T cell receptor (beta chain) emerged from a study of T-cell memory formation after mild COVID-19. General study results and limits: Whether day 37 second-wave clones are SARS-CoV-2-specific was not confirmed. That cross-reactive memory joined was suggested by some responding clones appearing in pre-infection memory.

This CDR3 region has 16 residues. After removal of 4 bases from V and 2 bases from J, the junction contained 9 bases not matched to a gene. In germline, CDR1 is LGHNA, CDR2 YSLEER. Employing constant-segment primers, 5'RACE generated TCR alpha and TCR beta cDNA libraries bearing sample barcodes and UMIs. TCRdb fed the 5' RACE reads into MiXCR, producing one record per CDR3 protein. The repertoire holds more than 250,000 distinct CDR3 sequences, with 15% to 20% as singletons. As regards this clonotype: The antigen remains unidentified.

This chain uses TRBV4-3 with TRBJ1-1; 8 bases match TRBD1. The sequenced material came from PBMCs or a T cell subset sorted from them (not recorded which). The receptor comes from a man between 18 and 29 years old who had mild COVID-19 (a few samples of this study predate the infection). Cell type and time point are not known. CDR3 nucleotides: TGCGCCAGCAGCCCCGACCTGGGACAGGCTAACACTGAAGCTTTCTTT. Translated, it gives CASSPDLGQANTEAFF.